These 27 T cell receptor beta chains came from one sample sequenced in a study of OX40 agonist ivuxolimab in advanced cancers. Generated by immunoSEQ multiplex PCR, the TCRdb table keeps only in-frame clones and is missing some. The profile covers around 47,000 clones, with roughly nine tenths appearing a single time and 13% to 15% taken by the ten largest. The sample was CD4+ or CD8+ T cells sorted from blood, taken in a trial of the OX40 agonist ivuxolimab. All receptors come from an adult with an advanced solid tumor such as melanoma, head and neck, liver or kidney cancer.

This clone is large by share. The V call is TRBV19, the J call TRBJ2-2; D gene uncertain. Germline CDR1 reads LNHDA; CDR2 reads SQIVND (reference sequence). Trimming pared 7 bases from V and 0 bases from J, leaving 15 bases between. CDR3 size: 16 residues. As DNA, the CDR3 is TGTGCCAGTATCCCCAAGACCTCCACGAACACCGGGGAGCTGTTTTTT. This gives the protein CASIPKTSTNTGELFF.

The V call is TRBV5-1, the J call TRBJ2-7, with TRBD1 matching over 7 bases. Germline V gene data show CDR1 as SGHRS and CDR2 as YFSETQ. Germline trimming cut 3 bases from V and 3 bases from J; bases unmatched to any gene: 9. The CDR3 is 15 amino acids. DNA of the CDR3: TGCGCCAGCAGCTCCGGGACAGAGATTTTCTACGAGCAGTACTTC. As protein: CASSSGTEIFYEQYF.

V gene TRBV19 combines with J gene TRBJ2-1, with a possible D match to TRBD2 (6 bases). In germline, CDR1 is LNHDA, CDR2 SQIVND (reference sequence). The CDR3 length is 15 residues. Trimming pared 5 bases from V and 0 bases from J, leaving 11 bases between. The CDR3 nucleotides read TGTGCCAGTAGTGCTACCGGGAGCTCCTACAATGAGCAGTTCTTC. This gives the protein CASSATGSSYNEQFF.

This rearrangement joins TRBV15 to TRBJ1-6, with D hard to call. Trimming removed 1 base from V and 7 bases from J, with 5 bases in between. Germline V gene lookup returns CDR1 LNHNV and CDR2 YYDKDF (reference sequence). CDR3 length equals 13 residues. Here the CDR3 reads CATSRVENSPLHF. The CDR3 bases are TGTGCCACCAGCAGAGTAGAGAATTCACCCCTCCACTTT.

The rearrangement links TRBV5-1 to TRBJ1-6, with TRBD1 identical over 9 bases. Germline V gives CDR1 SGHRS, CDR2 YFSETQ. There are 14 residues in the CDR3. V dropped 4 bases and J dropped 6; count of bases not matched to a gene: 2. The CDR3 DNA reads TGCGCCAGCAGCCCGGACAGGGGTAATTCACCCCTCCACTTT. Amino acids: CASSPDRGNSPLHF.

The V and J genes are TRBV4-2 and TRBJ1-1; D ambiguous. The CDR3 extends over 13 amino acids. Germline lookup yields CDR1 LGHNA and CDR2 YNFKEQ. Trimming removed 2 bases from V and 5 bases from J, with 9 bases in between. DNA of the CDR3: TGTGCCAGCAGCCAATCGGAGGGAACTGAAGCTTTCTTT. This sequence encodes CASSQSEGTEAFF.

This clone showed up just a few times. The chain is built from TRBV30 and TRBJ1-1; the D is unclear. V was pared by 3 bases and J by 5 bases, with 10 bases between. The germline V gene has CDR1 GTSNPN and CDR2 SVGIG (reference sequence). The CDR3 sequence is 12 residues long. The CDR3 DNA reads TGTGCCTGGAGATTAGGGAATACTGAAGCTTTCTTT. Encoded protein: CAWRLGNTEAFF.

This chain joins TRBV30 and TRBJ2-7; no definite D call. The germline V and J ends were trimmed by 0 bases and 4 bases, with 10 bases remaining between them. From germline, CDR1 is GTSNPN and CDR2 SVGIG (reference sequence). This CDR3 contains 13 residues. The CDR3 region has the DNA TGTGCCTGGAGTGTAATGTCCAATTACGAGCAGTACTTC. The encoded protein is CAWSVMSNYEQYF.

In DNA form, the CDR3 reads TGTGCCTGGAGTGACAGGGAGCCCAATGAGCAGTTCTTC. Protein: CAWSDREPNEQFF. J is TRBJ2-1 and V is TRBV30, with D possibly TRBD1 on 6 matching bases. The germline gives CDR1 GTSNPN, CDR2 SVGIG (reference sequence). Deletions cut 1 base from V and 6 bases from J, with 10 bases between. The CDR3 length is 13 residues. The full variable domain, with the rest looked up from reference TRBV30 and TRBJ2-1, is SQTIHQWPATLVQPVGSPLSLECTVEGTSNPNLYWYRQAAGRGLQLLFYSVGIGQISSEVPQNLSASRPQDRQFILSSKKLLLSDSGFYLCAWSDREPNEQFFGPGTRLTVL.

The chain joins TRBV5-1 to TRBJ1-4; 10 nucleotides align to TRBD1. Trimming at V came to 4 bases and at J to 6 bases, leaving 6 bases not matched to a gene. Germline V gives CDR1 SGHRS, CDR2 YFSETQ. The CDR3 is 15 residues long. CDR3: CASSLADRGDEKLFF. The CDR3 region has the DNA TGCGCCAGCAGCCTGGCGGACAGGGGGGATGAAAAACTGTTTTTT.

This clone was counted a few times. The chain uses TRBV30 and TRBJ1-1, with D uncertain. Deletions cut 0 bases from V and 5 bases from J, with 7 bases between. Germline V gene lookup returns CDR1 GTSNPN and CDR2 SVGIG (reference sequence). The CDR3 contains 12 residues. CDR3 loop: CAWSVAGTEAFF. CDR3 coding DNA: TGTGCCTGGAGTGTAGCAGGAACTGAAGCTTTCTTT.

The chain links TRBV30 to TRBJ1-3, with D unclear. V was clipped by 0 bases and J by 3 bases, with 9 bases between them. This CDR3 has 14 amino acids. Germline loops: CDR1 GTSNPN, CDR2 SVGIG (reference sequence). CDR3 DNA: TGTGCCTGGAGTGTACTTAGTGGTGGAAACACCATATATTTT. It yields the protein CAWSVLSGGNTIYF.

The count of this clone is one. This chain links TRBV6-1 with TRBJ1-1; a possible D gene is TRBD1 (6 bases). Trimming cost V 1 base and J 4 bases, with 16 bases left between them. Germline values: CDR1 MNHNS, CDR2 SASEGT. This CDR3 has 16 amino acids. DNA for the CDR3: TGTGCCAGCAGTGAAGAGGGGGAAGCTTTTGGCACTGAAGCTTTCTTT. As protein: CASSEEGEAFGTEAFF.

V is TRBV7-9 and J is TRBJ1-5; no clear D gene. The germline V and J ends were trimmed by 4 bases and 0 bases, with 7 bases remaining between them. Germline V CDR1 and CDR2: SEHNR, FQNEAQ (reference sequence). The CDR3 sequence is 14 residues long. The chain's CDR3 is CASSYASSNQPQHF. In DNA, the CDR3 is TGTGCCAGCAGCTACGCTTCTAGCAATCAGCCCCAGCATTTT.

This chain connects TRBV7-8 to TRBJ1-6; 10 nucleotides align to TRBD1. The CDR3 totals 19 residues. Germline CDR1 SGHVS, CDR2 FQNEAQ. V gave up 3 bases and J gave up 8 bases; unmatched junction bases: 16. Here the CDR3 DNA reads TGTGCCAGCAGCTTCCCGAGGGACGGGACAGGGGCGGAAGATTCACCCCTCCACTTT. Residues: CASSFPRDGTGAEDSPLHF.

The chain carries TRBV6-4 and TRBJ2-5, with D maybe TRBD2 (6 bases). Germline V gene data show CDR1 as MRHNA and CDR2 as SNTAGT. The CDR3 is 15 amino acids. V was cut by 2 bases and J by 5 bases, with 15 bases left in between. The DNA of the CDR3 is TGTGCCAGCAGTGACGTGGCCGGGGGAGTTGAGACCCAGTACTTC. Translation: CASSDVAGGVETQYF.

The V gene is TRBV6-1, the J gene TRBJ2-7, with 7 positions matching TRBD1. CDR1 MNHNS and CDR2 SASEGT come from the germline V gene. This CDR3 has 15 residues. The V segment lost 5 bases and the J segment 0 bases; nucleotides outside the gene matches: 7. CDR3 bases: TGTGCCAGCAGTACCTACCGGGACAGCTCCTACGAGCAGTACTTC. Translation: CASSTYRDSSYEQYF.

Only one count was recorded for this clone. The chain is built from TRBV30 and TRBJ2-7, with 7 nucleotides matching TRBD1. In germline, CDR1 is GTSNPN, CDR2 SVGIG (reference sequence). The CDR3 length is 14 residues. Trimming took 3 bases from V and 2 from J; bases not matched to a gene: 7. CDR3 protein: CAWSAGTVTYEQYF. For the CDR3, the DNA is TGTGCCTGGAGCGCAGGGACAGTTACCTACGAGCAGTACTTC.

V usage is TRBV7-9 and J usage is TRBJ1-6; a possible D gene is TRBD1 (5 bases). Trimming took off 6 bases at V and 5 bases at J, with 11 bases between the two ends. Looked up from germline, CDR1 is SEHNR and CDR2 is FQNEAQ (reference sequence). The CDR3 has 14 residues. The CDR3 coding sequence is TGTGCCAGCAGTCCCGACAGTCATAATTCACCCCTCCACTTT. The encoded protein is CASSPDSHNSPLHF.

This rearrangement joins TRBV27 to TRBJ2-5; D is unclear. Looked up from germline, CDR1 is MNHEY and CDR2 is SMNVEV (reference sequence). V lost 6 bases and J 3 bases, leaving 11 bases between the germline ends. This CDR3 spans 13 amino acids. The CDR3 coding sequence is TGTGCCAGCAGAATCCATGAAGAAGAGACCCAGTACTTC. Protein product: CASRIHEEETQYF.

The chain joins TRBV19 to TRBJ2-7, with D maybe TRBD2 (5 bases). CDR3 length equals 13 residues. V gave up 3 bases and J gave up 6 bases, with 12 bases separating them. Germline V gene lookup returns CDR1 LNHDA and CDR2 SQIVND (reference sequence). The CDR3, as DNA: TGTGCCAGTAGTATTGGACTGATAGGCGAGCAGTACTTC. Translating gives CASSIGLIGEQYF.

The gene calls are TRBV5-4 and TRBJ2-1; D is unresolved. The CDR3 runs 15 residues. The V end lost 4 bases, the J end lost 0 bases, and 11 bases lay between the germline ends. Germline assignment: CDR1 SGHNT and CDR2 YYREEE (reference sequence). CDR3 sequence reads: CASSHDGGSYNEQFF. CDR3 DNA: TGTGCCAGCAGCCACGACGGCGGCTCCTACAATGAGCAGTTCTTC.

The chain is built from TRBV7-2 and TRBJ2-1; 8 bases fit TRBD2. Germline V gene lookup returns CDR1 SGHTA and CDR2 FQGNSA. The CDR3 spans 17 residues. V shed 1 base, J shed 2 bases, and the junction held 7 bases outside the gene matches. CDR3 coding DNA: TGTGCCAGCAGCTTAGGTGTGGCGGGGGGCGCCTACAATGAGCAGTTCTTC. It encodes CASSLGVAGGAYNEQFF.

The chain is built from TRBV6-5 and TRBJ2-3; D may match TRBD1 or TRBD2 (5 bases each). Between the trimmed V and J ends, which lost 0 bases and 5 bases, there was a span of 12 bases. The CDR3 sequence is 15 residues long. Germline CDR1 and CDR2: MNHEY and SVGAGI. CDR3 region: CASSYSGDEGDTQYF. The CDR3 nucleotides read TGTGCCAGCAGTTACTCGGGGGACGAGGGAGATACGCAGTATTTT.

This chain connects TRBV5-1 to TRBJ1-1; perhaps TRBD1 as D (5 bases). CDR1 SGHRS and CDR2 YFSETQ come from the germline V gene. V gave up 0 bases and J gave up 3 bases, with 12 bases separating them. The CDR3 consists of 15 residues. CDR3 region: CASSLGQMEDTEAFF. The CDR3 nucleotides are TGCGCCAGCAGCTTGGGACAGATGGAGGACACTGAAGCTTTCTTT.

V gene TRBV19 combines with J gene TRBJ1-1, with D unresolved. Trimming took 3 bases from V and 4 from J, leaving 9 bases between them. The CDR3 is made up of 13 amino acids. The germline V gene encodes CDR1 LNHDA and CDR2 SQIVND (reference sequence). Written as DNA, the CDR3 is TGTGCCAGTAGTATTCCGGGATCCACTGAAGCTTTCTTT. Translation: CASSIPGSTEAFF.

The chain is built from TRBV29-1 and TRBJ2-7; no clear D gene. This CDR3 region has 11 residues. In germline, CDR1 is SQVTM, CDR2 ANQGSEA. The V end lost 7 bases, the J end lost 3 bases, and 10 bases lay between the germline ends. The CDR3 loop reads CSGEDGYEQYF. CDR3 DNA sequence: TGCAGCGGTGAGGACGGCTACGAGCAGTACTTC.